These 10 T cell receptor beta chains originate from one sample sequenced in a study of T cells in tuberculosis. Some clones are missing from TCRdb's copy, which holds only in-frame ones; the method was immunoSEQ multiplex PCR. The sample lists 30,000 or so clones, almost 90% occurring once. Sequences were obtained from PBMCs. The receptors come from a donor under 30 with latent tuberculosis or without tuberculosis infection.

The rearrangement links TRBV19 to TRBJ2-2, with D maybe TRBD2 (6 bases). Trimming removed 11 bases from V and 3 bases from J, with 19 bases in between. The length of the CDR3 is 15 residues. The germline CDR1 and CDR2 sequences are LNHDA and SQIVND (reference sequence). The CDR3 here is CASGPPGLHTGELFF. CDR3 in DNA: TGTGCCTCAGGCCCTCCGGGACTCCACACCGGGGAGCTGTTTTTT.

The chain is built from TRBV25-1 and TRBJ2-7; 7 nucleotides match TRBD1. V lost 8 bases, J lost 2 bases, and 9 bases stayed unmatched. This CDR3 has 14 residues. The germline V gene encodes CDR1 MGHDK and CDR2 SYGVNS. CDR3 sequence reads: CASLSWDRAYEQYF. The CDR3, as DNA: TGTGCCAGCCTAAGTTGGGACAGAGCCTACGAGCAGTACTTC.

CDR3 in amino acids: CASTPLSGSTDTQYF. In DNA form, the CDR3 reads TGTGCCAGCACCCCGTTGAGCGGAAGCACAGATACGCAGTATTTT. The chain uses TRBV2 and TRBJ2-3, with a tentative D call TRBD2 (5 bases). This CDR3 is 15 amino acids long. Germline assignment: CDR1 SNHLY and CDR2 FYNNEI. V gave up 7 bases and J gave up 0 bases, with 14 bases separating them.

This rearrangement joins TRBV7-9 to TRBJ2-2, with a tentative D call TRBD2 (6 bases). CDR1 is SEHNR, CDR2 FQNEAQ, per germline (reference sequence). The CDR3 is 15 amino acids. V dropped 6 bases and J dropped 6 bases, with 17 bases sitting between them. Here the CDR3 DNA reads TGTGCCAGCAGTACCCGCGGGGCAGGCCCCGGGGAGCTGTTTTTT. Residues: CASSTRGAGPGELFF.

This rearrangement joins TRBV7-9 to TRBJ2-7; 8 bases align to TRBD2. The germline gives CDR1 SEHNR, CDR2 FQNEAQ (reference sequence). The J segment lost 4 bases and the V segment lost 5 bases, leaving 4 bases of the junction unmatched. The CDR3 has 13 amino acids. CDR3 in DNA: TGTGCCAGCAGCAGTAGCGGGGAGTACGAGCAGTACTTC. Residues: CASSSSGEYEQYF.

This chain links TRBV10-3 with TRBJ1-2; D is uncertain. The CDR3 runs to 13 residues. V was clipped by 3 bases and J by 4 bases, with 9 bases between them. Germline loops: CDR1 ENHRY, CDR2 SYGVKD. CDR3 loop: CAISERETYGYTF. CDR3 DNA sequence: TGTGCCATCAGTGAAAGGGAGACCTATGGCTACACCTTC.

V is TRBV11-2 and J is TRBJ2-5; 10 positions agree with TRBD1. The germline CDR1 and CDR2 sequences are SGHAT and FQNNGV. This CDR3 is 14 amino acids long. Trimming took 4 bases from V and 3 from J; bases not matched to a gene: 2. The DNA of the CDR3 is TGTGCCAGCAGCTCCGGGACAGGGGAAGAGACCCAGTACTTC. This encodes CASSSGTGEETQYF. Together with reference TRBV11-2 and TRBJ2-5, the CDR3 gives the full variable domain: EAGVAQSPRYKIIEKRQSVAFWCNPISGHATLYWYQQILGQGPKLLIQFQNNGVVDDSQLPKDRFSAERLKGVDSTLKIQPAKLEDSAVYLCASSSGTGEETQYFGPGTRLLVL.

V gene TRBV28 combines with J gene TRBJ1-5; no clear D gene. This CDR3 comprises 18 residues. From germline, CDR1 is MDHEN and CDR2 SYDVKM. V lost 2 bases to trimming and J lost 5 bases, with 22 bases between them. The CDR3 DNA reads as TGTGCCAGCAGTTTAGCCCGGCCCCAGAGGGCTGGGCATCAGCCCCAGCATTTT. Translated, it gives CASSLARPQRAGHQPQHF.

The chain is built from TRBV7-6 and TRBJ2-3, with D tentatively TRBD1 (5 bases). Trimming took off 5 bases at V and 4 bases at J, with 16 bases between the two ends. Germline CDR1 reads SGHVS; CDR2 reads FNYEAQ. The CDR3 consists of 15 residues. The CDR3 coding sequence is TGTGCCAGCAGCCCGGACCCAAAAGGGGCAGATACGCAGTATTTT. Amino acid sequence: CASSPDPKGADTQYF.

The V gene is TRBV6-1, the J gene TRBJ1-1, with D possibly being TRBD1 (5 bases). The V end lost 6 bases, the J end lost 3 bases, and 14 bases lay between the germline ends. The length of the CDR3 is 14 residues. Germline V gene data show CDR1 as MNHNS and CDR2 as SASEGT. CDR3 coding DNA: TGTGCCAGCAGCAAGTGGGGGGGGGACACTGAAGCTTTCTTT. It specifies CASSKWGGDTEAFF.